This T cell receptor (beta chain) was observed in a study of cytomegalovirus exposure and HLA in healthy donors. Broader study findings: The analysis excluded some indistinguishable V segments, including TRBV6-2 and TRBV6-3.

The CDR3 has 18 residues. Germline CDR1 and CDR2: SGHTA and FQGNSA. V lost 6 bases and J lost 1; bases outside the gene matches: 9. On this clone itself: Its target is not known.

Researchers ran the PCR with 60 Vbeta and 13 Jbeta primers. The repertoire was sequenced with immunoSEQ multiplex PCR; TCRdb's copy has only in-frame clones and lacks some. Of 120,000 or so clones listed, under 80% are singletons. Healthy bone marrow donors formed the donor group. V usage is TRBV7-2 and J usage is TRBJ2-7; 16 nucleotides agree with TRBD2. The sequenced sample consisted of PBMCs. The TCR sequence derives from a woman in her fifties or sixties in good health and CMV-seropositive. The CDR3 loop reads CASSYGTSGRAGSYEQYF. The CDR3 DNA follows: TGTGCCAGCAGTTACGGGACTAGCGGGAGGGCCGGGTCCTACGAGCAGTACTTC. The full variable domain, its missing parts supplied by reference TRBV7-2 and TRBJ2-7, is GAGVSQSPSNKVTEKGKDVELRCDPISGHTALYWYRQSLGQGLEFLIYFQGNSAPDKSGLPSDRFSAERTGGSVSTLTIQRTQQEDSAVYLCASSYGTSGRAGSYEQYFGPGTRLTVT.